These T cell receptor beta chains were read from a single sample in a study of shared clonotypes between healthy human individuals. Clones were read by immunoSEQ multiplex PCR, and TCRdb kept only the in-frame ones, dropping some. The table includes around 1,900,000 clones, 80% to 95% detected once. Sequencing was done on a sample of naive CD8+ T cells from PBMCs. The receptor source for this set is a young man in good health. Some clones in this sample may be carry-over from other donors' samples. The CDR3 runs from the conserved cysteine through the conserved F or W. D genes are given only for firm matches. The size of a clone is reported for some rows only, either as once, few or many, or as a class for expanded clones.

D	size	V	J	DNA	CDR3
-	-	TRBV6-5	TRBJ2-7	TGTGCCAGCAGTTACGGCGGCAGGGGTTACGAGCAGTACTTC	CASSYGGRGYEQYF
-	-	TRBV7-9	TRBJ2-7	TGTGCCAGCAGTCGGGGAAGTACTGGCCCCTCTCCTTACGAGCAGTACTTC	CASSRGSTGPSPYEQYF
TRBD1	-	TRBV27	TRBJ1-1	TGTGCCAGCAGAATGCGTCAGGGGGGGAACACTGAAGCTTTCTTT	CASRMRQGGNTEAFF
-	-	TRBV2	TRBJ2-7	TGTGCCGGGACCGGGACAAGATCCTACGAGCAGTACTTC	CAGTGTRSYEQYF
-	-	TRBV28	TRBJ1-2	TGTGCCAGCAACTTGAGGGAGCGCTATGGCTACACCTTC	CASNLRERYGYTF
-	-	TRBV11-2	TRBJ2-5	TGTGCCAGCAGGGCGGGACAGCGGATGGAGACCCAGTACTTC	CASRAGQRMETQYF
TRBD2	-	TRBV4-1	TRBJ2-7	TGCGCCAGCAGCCAAGATCGAGCGGGAGGGCCTGTCTACGAGCAGTACTTC	CASSQDRAGGPVYEQYF
TRBD2	-	TRBV28	TRBJ2-3	TGTGCCAGCGTGGGGACTACAAAAGATACGCAGTATTTT	CASVGTTKDTQYF
TRBD1	-	TRBV10-3	TRBJ1-2	TGTGCCATCACCCCCCTCACAGGGGACAACTATGGCTACACCTTC	CAITPLTGDNYGYTF
TRBD2	-	TRBV4-1	TRBJ2-1	TGCGCCAGCAGCCAAACGCCGGGACTAGTGAACAATGAGCAGTTCTTC	CASSQTPGLVNNEQFF
-	once	TRBV7-9	TRBJ2-3	TGTGCCAGCAGCCCCAGAGGCAGGGACCGTAGCACAGATACGCAGTATTTT	CASSPRGRDRSTDTQYF
-	-	TRBV9	TRBJ2-5	TGTGCCAGCAGCGTAGAGGGGGGGCGAGAGACCCAGTACTTC	CASSVEGGRETQYF
-	-	TRBV4-1	TRBJ2-7	TGCGCCAGCAGCCTGCCACAGGGAATGGTTTCGGGAGAGCAGTACTTC	CASSLPQGMVSGEQYF
-	-	TRBV19	TRBJ2-7	TGTGCCAGTAGTCCCGGGACCTCCTACGAGCAGTACTTC	CASSPGTSYEQYF
-	-	TRBV27	TRBJ2-1	TGTGCCAGCAGTTTGGGGCCCACGAATGAGCAGTTCTTC	CASSLGPTNEQFF
-	-	TRBV27	TRBJ2-1	TGTGCCAGCAGCCTAGCGATCTACAATGAGCAGTTCTTC	CASSLAIYNEQFF
TRBD2	-	TRBV9	TRBJ2-1	TGTGCCAGCAGCGTAAATCTGCGGGAGGGCCCGGGGCAGTTCTTC	CASSVNLREGPGQFF
-	few	TRBV27	TRBJ1-1	TGTGCCAGCAGTTTTGGCGGGAACACTGAAGCTTTCTTT	CASSFGGNTEAFF
-	-	TRBV11-1	TRBJ2-5	TGTGCCAGCAGCTTCAGGGGCGAGACCCAGTACTTC	CASSFRGETQYF
-	few	TRBV27	TRBJ1-5	TGTGCCAGCAGTTTATGGCAGAATCAGCCCCAGCATTTT	CASSLWQNQPQHF
-	-	TRBV6-6	TRBJ1-2	TGTGCCAGCAGTAGGACAGTCTTTAACTATGGCTACACCTTC	CASSRTVFNYGYTF
-	-	TRBV19	TRBJ1-1	TGTGCCAGTATAGCTGGTACCTCTGAAGCTTTCTTT	CASIAGTSEAFF
-	-	TRBV25-1	TRBJ2-1	TGTGCCAGCAGTTGGCAGAGCTCCTACAATGAGCAGTTCTTC	CASSWQSSYNEQFF
-	-	TRBV25-1	TRBJ1-3	TGTGCCAGCACACTAGAGGCGGGGGACACCATATATTTT	CASTLEAGDTIYF
-	-	TRBV15	TRBJ1-1	TGTGCCACCAGCAGAGACCAATGGGAAGCTTTCTTT	CATSRDQWEAFF
-	-	TRBV9	TRBJ2-7	TGTGCCAGCAGCCCACGTATAGTGCCATACGAGCAGTACTTC	CASSPRIVPYEQYF
TRBD1	-	TRBV28	TRBJ2-7	TGTGCCAGCAGTTCTACAGGGGCGGGACAGGGGGCCTACGAGCAGTACTTC	CASSSTGAGQGAYEQYF
-	-	TRBV27	TRBJ1-2	TGTGCCAGCAGCCTGACAGCTAACTATGGCTACACCTTC	CASSLTANYGYTF
TRBD2	-	TRBV9	TRBJ2-5	TGTGCCAGCAGCGTCGGCGGGAGGGAGACCCAGTACTTC	CASSVGGRETQYF
-	-	TRBV11-2	TRBJ2-3	TGTGCCAGCAGCCTGGCTAGCGACTACACAGATACGCAGTATTTT	CASSLASDYTDTQYF
TRBD1	-	TRBV19	TRBJ2-7	TGTGCCAGTAGTTCCCTGACAGGGCTCTACGAGCAGTACTTC	CASSSLTGLYEQYF
-	-	TRBV6-1	TRBJ2-7	TGTGCCGGGGGCGACACCTACGAGCAGTACTTC	CAGGDTYEQYF
-	-	TRBV19	TRBJ2-3	TGTGCCAGTAGTATTGCTCTAGGAGGGGGAGGCACAGATACGCAGTATTTT	CASSIALGGGGTDTQYF
-	-	TRBV7-6	TRBJ1-1	TGTGCCAGCGGCACCCCGGACTCTGAAGCTTTCTTT	CASGTPDSEAFF
-	-	TRBV5-6	TRBJ2-4	TGTGCCAGCAGCTTGACAGAGGTTGAAATTCAGTACTTC	CASSLTEVEIQYF
-	once	TRBV29-1	TRBJ2-5	TGCAGCGTTGACACGGGACAAGAGACCCAGTACTTC	CSVDTGQETQYF
-	-	TRBV27	TRBJ2-1	TGTGCCAGCAGTACCCGCCTGATCTTCGGACGACCCAATGAGCAGTTCTTC	CASSTRLIFGRPNEQFF
TRBD2	-	TRBV7-6	TRBJ2-3	TGTGCCAGCAGCTTAAGGGCTAGCGGGAGGGCCGGGACAGATACGCAGTATTTT	CASSLRASGRAGTDTQYF
-	-	TRBV5-6	TRBJ2-7	TGTGCCAGCAGCTACCGGACCCTGGCCCACGAGCAGTACTTC	CASSYRTLAHEQYF
-	-	TRBV9	TRBJ2-2	TGTGCCAGCAGCGTAGACAGGGACCCTCGAACCGGGGAGCTGTTTTTT	CASSVDRDPRTGELFF
TRBD2	-	TRBV9	TRBJ2-7	TGTGCCAGCAGCGTATCCAGGGAGGGGTCCTCCTACGAGCAGTACTTC	CASSVSREGSSYEQYF
-	-	TRBV5-4	TRBJ2-3	TGTGCCAGCAGCTCCCCCTTGAGGGGGGGCACAGATACGCAGTATTTT	CASSSPLRGGTDTQYF
-	-	TRBV9	TRBJ2-5	TGTGCCAGCAGCGCAACCTTGCAAGAGACCCAGTACTTC	CASSATLQETQYF
TRBD1	-	TRBV5-4	TRBJ2-7	TGTGCCAGCAGTTACAGGGGTCTGGGCTACGAGCAGTACTTC	CASSYRGLGYEQYF
-	-	TRBV20-1	TRBJ2-7	TGCAGTGCTAGATTCTACGAGCAGTACTTC	CSARFYEQYF
-	-	TRBV28	TRBJ1-2	TGTGCCAGCAGTCGAAGACAGGTGCGGTATTATGGCTACACCTTC	CASSRRQVRYYGYTF
TRBD2	-	TRBV27	TRBJ2-7	TGTGCCAGCAGTTTATTCGCGGGAGGGCCCTACGAGCAGTACTTC	CASSLFAGGPYEQYF
-	-	TRBV13	TRBJ1-2	TGTGCCAGCAGCTTAGGATTGGAGGGCTACACCTTC	CASSLGLEGYTF
-	-	TRBV9	TRBJ2-1	TGTGCCAGCAGCTTCTTTGCCAGGGGGGCCTTAGCGGAGCAGTTCTTC	CASSFFARGALAEQFF
-	-	TRBV6-5	TRBJ2-7	TGTGCCAGCAGTTACGCTTCTGGGGTAGGGGCGGGCGAGCAGTACTTC	CASSYASGVGAGEQYF